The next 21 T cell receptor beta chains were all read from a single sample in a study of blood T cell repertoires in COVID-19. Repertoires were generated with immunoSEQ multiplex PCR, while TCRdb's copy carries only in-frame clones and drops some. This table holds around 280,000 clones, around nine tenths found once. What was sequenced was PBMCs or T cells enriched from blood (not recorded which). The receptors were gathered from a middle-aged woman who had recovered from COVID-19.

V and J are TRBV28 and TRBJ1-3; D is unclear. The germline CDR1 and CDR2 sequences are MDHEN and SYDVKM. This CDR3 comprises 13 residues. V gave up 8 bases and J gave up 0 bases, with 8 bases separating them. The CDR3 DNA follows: TGTGCCAGCCCTAACGCCTCTGGAAACACCATATATTTT. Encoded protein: CASPNASGNTIYF.

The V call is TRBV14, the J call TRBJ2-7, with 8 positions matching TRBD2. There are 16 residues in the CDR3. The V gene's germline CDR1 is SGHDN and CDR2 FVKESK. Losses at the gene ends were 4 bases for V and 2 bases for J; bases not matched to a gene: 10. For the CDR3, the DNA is TGTGCCAGCAGCCCGATTGGACTAGCTCCTCCCTACGAGCAGTACTTC. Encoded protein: CASSPIGLAPPYEQYF.

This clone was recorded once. This CDR3 reads CATSERQGGTEAFF. CDR3 DNA sequence: TGTGCCACCAGTGAGCGACAGGGGGGGACTGAAGCTTTCTTT. V is TRBV24-1 and J is TRBJ1-1; 9 bases line up with TRBD1. Germline CDR1 and CDR2: KGHDR and SFDVKD. The CDR3 is 14 residues long. Trimming cost V 4 bases and J 5 bases; bases outside gene matches: 4.

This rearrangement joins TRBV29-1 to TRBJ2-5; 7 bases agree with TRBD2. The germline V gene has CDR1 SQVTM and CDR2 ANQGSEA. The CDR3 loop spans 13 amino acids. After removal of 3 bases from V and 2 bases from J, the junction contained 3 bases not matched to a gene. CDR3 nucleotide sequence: TGCAGCGTTGAGGCCGGGAGGCAAGAGACCCAGTACTTC. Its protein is CSVEAGRQETQYF.

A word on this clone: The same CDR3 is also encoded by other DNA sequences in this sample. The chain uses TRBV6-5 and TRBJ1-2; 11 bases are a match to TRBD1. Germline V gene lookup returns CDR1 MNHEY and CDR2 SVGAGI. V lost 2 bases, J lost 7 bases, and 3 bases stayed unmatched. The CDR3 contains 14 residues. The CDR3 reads CASSYTGQGAGYTF. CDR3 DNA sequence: TGTGCCAGCAGTTACACAGGACAGGGGGCTGGCTACACCTTC.

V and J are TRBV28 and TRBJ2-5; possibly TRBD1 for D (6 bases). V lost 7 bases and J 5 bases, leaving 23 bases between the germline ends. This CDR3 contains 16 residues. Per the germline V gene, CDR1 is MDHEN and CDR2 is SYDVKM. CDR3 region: CASMSARAGEEETQYF. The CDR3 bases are TGTGCCAGCATGTCAGCACGGGCAGGGGAAGAGGAGACCCAGTACTTC.

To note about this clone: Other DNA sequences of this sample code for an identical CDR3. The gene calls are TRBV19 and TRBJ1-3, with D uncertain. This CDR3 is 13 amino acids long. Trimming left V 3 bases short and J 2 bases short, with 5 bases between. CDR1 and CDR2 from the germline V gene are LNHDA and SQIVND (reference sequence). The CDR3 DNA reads TGTGCCAGTAGTATTAGTCCTGGAAACACCATATATTTT. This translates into CASSISPGNTIYF.

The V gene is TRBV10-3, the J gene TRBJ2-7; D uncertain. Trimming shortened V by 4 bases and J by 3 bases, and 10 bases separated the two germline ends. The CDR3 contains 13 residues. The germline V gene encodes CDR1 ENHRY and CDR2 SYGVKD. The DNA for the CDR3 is TGTGCCATCAGTGCCCCCCACGGCTACGAGCAGTACTTC. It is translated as CAISAPHGYEQYF.

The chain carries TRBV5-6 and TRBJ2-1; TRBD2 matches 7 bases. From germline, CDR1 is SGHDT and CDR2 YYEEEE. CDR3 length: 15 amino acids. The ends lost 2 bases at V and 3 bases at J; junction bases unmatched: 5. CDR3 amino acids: CASSLGEGGYNEQFF. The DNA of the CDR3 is TGTGCCAGCAGCTTAGGGGAGGGAGGCTACAATGAGCAGTTCTTC.

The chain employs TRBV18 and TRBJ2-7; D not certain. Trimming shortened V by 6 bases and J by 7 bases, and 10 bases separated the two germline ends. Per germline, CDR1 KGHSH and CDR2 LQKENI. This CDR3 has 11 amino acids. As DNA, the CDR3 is TGTGCCAGCTCCGGGTTGGTGGAGCAGTACTTC. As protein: CASSGLVEQYF.

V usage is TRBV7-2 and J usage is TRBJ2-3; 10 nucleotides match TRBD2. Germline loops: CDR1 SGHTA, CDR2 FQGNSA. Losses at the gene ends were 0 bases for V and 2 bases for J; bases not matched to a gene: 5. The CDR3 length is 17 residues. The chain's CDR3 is CASSLASSGGVTDTQYF. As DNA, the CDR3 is TGTGCCAGCAGCTTAGCTTCTAGCGGGGGTGTCACAGATACGCAGTATTTT.

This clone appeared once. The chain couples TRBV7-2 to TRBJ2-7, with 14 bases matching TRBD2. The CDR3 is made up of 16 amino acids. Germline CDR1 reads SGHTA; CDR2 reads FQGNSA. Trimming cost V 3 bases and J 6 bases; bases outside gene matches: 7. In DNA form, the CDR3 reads TGTGCCAGCAGCTTCAAGACTAGCGGGAGGGCAGGCGAGCAGTACTTC. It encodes CASSFKTSGRAGEQYF.

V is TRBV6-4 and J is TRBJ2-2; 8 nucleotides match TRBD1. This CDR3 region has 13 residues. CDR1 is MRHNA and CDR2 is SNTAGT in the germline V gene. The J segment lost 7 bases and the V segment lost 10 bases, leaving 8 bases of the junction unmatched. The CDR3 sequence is CANPGQAIGELFF. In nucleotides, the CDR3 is TGTGCCAACCCGGGACAGGCCATCGGGGAGCTGTTTTTT.

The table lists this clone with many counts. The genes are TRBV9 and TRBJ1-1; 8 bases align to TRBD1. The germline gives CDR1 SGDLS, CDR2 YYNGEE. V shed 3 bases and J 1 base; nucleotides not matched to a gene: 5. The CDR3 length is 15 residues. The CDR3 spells CASSEGTGSNTEAFF. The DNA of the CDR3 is TGTGCCAGCAGCGAGGGGACAGGATCGAACACTGAAGCTTTCTTT.

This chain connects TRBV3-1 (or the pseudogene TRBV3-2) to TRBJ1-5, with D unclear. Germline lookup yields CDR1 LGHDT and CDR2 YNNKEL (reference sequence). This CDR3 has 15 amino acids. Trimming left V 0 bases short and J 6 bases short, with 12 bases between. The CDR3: CASSQDPLVAQPQHF. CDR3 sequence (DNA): TGTGCCAGCAGCCAAGACCCTCTGGTGGCTCAGCCCCAGCATTTT.

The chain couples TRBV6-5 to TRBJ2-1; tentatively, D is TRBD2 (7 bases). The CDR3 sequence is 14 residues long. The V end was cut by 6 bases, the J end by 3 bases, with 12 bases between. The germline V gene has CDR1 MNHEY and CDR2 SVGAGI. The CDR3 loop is CASSTGGGYNEQFF. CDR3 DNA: TGTGCCAGCAGCACGGGGGGCGGCTACAATGAGCAGTTCTTC.

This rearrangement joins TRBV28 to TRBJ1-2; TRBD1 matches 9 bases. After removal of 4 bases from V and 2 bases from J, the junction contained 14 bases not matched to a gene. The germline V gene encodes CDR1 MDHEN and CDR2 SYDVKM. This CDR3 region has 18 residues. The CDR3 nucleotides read TGTGCCAGCAGTTCAAGCCGGAGAACAGGGGGCAGGAACTATGGCTACACCTTC. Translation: CASSSSRRTGGRNYGYTF.

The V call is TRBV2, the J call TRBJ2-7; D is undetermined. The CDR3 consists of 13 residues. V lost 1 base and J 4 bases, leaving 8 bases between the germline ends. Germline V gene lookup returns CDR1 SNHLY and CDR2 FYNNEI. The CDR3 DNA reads TGTGCCAGCAGTGAAGGGCAGGAATACGAGCAGTACTTC. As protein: CASSEGQEYEQYF.

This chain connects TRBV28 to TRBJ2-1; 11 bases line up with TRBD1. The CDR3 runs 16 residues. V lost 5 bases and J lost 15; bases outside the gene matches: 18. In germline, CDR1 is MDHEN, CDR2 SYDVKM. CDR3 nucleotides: TGTGCCAGCAGTCGCCCCGGGACAGGGGGGAGGTCTGGGCTGTTCTTC. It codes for CASSRPGTGGRSGLFF.

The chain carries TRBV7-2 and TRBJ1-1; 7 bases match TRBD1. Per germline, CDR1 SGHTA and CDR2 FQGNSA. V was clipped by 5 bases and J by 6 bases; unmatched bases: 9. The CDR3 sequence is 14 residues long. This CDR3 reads CASSQRQGTAEAFF. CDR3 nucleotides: TGTGCCAGCAGCCAGAGACAGGGAACTGCTGAAGCTTTCTTT.

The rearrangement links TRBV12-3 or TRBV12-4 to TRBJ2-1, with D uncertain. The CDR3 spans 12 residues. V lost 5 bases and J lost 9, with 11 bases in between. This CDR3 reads CASSPGLIEQFF. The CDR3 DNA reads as TGTGCCAGCAGTCCCGGGTTGATTGAGCAGTTCTTC.